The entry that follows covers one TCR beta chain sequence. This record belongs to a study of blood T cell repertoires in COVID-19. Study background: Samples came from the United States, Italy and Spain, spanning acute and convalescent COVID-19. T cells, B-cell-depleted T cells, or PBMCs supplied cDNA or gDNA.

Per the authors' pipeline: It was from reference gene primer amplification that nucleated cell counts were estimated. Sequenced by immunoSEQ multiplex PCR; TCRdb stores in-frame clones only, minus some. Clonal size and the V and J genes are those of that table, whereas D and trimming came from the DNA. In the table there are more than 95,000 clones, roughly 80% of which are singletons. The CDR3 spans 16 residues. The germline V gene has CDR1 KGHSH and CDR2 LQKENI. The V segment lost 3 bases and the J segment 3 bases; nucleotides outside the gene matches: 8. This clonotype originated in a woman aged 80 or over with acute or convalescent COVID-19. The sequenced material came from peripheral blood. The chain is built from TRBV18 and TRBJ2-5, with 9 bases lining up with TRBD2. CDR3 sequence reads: CASSPGSGRKEETQYF. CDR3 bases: TGTGCCAGCTCACCGGGCAGCGGGAGGAAAGAAGAGACCCAGTACTTC. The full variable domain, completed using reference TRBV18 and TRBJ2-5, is NAGVMQNPRHLVRRRGQEARLRCSPMKGHSHVYWYRQLPEEGLKFMVYLQKENIIDESGMPKERFSAEFPKEGPSILRIQQVVRGDSAAYFCASSPGSGRKEETQYFGPGTRLLVL.